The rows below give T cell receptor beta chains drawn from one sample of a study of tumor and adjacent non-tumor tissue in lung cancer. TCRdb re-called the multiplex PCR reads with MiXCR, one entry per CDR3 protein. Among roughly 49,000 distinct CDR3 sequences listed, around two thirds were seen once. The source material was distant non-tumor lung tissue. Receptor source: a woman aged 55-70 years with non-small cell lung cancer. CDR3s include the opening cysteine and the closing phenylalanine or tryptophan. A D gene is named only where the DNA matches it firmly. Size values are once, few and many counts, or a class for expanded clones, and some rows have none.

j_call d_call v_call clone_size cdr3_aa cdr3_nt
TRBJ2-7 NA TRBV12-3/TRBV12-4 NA CASSFLGETYEQYF TGTGCCAGCAGTTTTCTGGGGGAAACCTACGAGCAGTACTTC
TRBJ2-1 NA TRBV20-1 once CSAYGTYDEQFF TGCAGTGCTTACGGGACGTACGATGAGCAGTTCTTC
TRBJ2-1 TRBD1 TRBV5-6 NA CARSLLSSEGAWNEQFF TGTGCCCGTAGCTTGTTATCCAGCGAGGGGGCGTGGAATGAGCAGTTCTTC
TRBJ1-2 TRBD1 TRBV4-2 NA CASSPDSVQGAFGYTF TGTGCCAGCAGTCCTGACTCGGTACAGGGGGCGTTTGGCTACACCTTC
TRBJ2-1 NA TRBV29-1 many CSVQPQGYEQFF TGCAGCGTCCAGCCCCAGGGATATGAGCAGTTCTTC
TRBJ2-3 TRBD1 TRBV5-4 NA CASSSRDRVDTQYF TGTGCCAGCAGCTCAAGGGACAGGGTGGATACGCAGTATTTT
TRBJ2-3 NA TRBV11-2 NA CAGSSTPTQYF TGTGCCGGTAGTTCTACCCCTACGCAGTATTTT
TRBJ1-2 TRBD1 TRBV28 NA CANSLSIPGQANGYTF TGTGCCAACAGTTTATCCATACCGGGACAGGCGAATGGCTACACCTTC
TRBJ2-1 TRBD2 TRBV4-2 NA CDISTLSGRLAFENEQFF TGTGACATCAGCACGCTCAGTGGGAGACTAGCGTTTGAGAATGAGCAGTTCTTC
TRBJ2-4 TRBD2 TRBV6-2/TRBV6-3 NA CASGPGTTKNIQYF TGTGCGAGCGGACCCGGGACTACCAAAAACATTCAGTACTTC
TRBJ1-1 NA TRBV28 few CASSFLTRRNTEAFF TGTGCCAGTAGTTTCCTCACTCGCAGGAACACTGAAGCTTTCTTT
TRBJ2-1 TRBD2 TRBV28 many CAIQREGSYNEQFF TGTGCCATCCAGCGGGAGGGGTCCTACAATGAGCAGTTCTTC
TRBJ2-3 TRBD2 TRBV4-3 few CACSQGTSGADTQYF TGCGCCTGTAGTCAAGGGACTAGCGGGGCAGATACGCAGTATTTT
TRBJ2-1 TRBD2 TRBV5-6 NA CANSLLSSGGAWNEQLF TGTGCCAACAGCTTGTTATCAAGCGGGGGGGCGTGGAATGAGCAGTTGTTC
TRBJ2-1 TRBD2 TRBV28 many CASRLLAGVLNEQFF TGTGCCAGCAGGCTGCTAGCGGGAGTGCTTAATGAGCAGTTCTTC
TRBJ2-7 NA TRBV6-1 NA CASSKEAGSEQYF TGTGCCAGCTCTAAGGAGGCTGGGAGTGAGCAGTACTTC
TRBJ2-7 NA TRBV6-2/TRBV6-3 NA CASIHSGQSYEQYF TGTGCCAGCATCCACTCCGGACAGTCCTACGAGCAGTACTTC
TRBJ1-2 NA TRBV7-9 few CASSLLDGTNYGYTF TGTGCCAGCAGCTTACTGGACGGAACTAACTATGGCTACACCTTC
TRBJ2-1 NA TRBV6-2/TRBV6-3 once CASGEGRGRFF TGTGCCAGCGGCGAGGGGAGGGGGCGGTTCTTC
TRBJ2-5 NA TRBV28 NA CASGLTRGFGTQYF TGTGCCAGCGGTTTGACCAGGGGTTTTGGGACCCAGTACTTC
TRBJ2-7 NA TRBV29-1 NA CSVLRDFLFYEQYF TGTAGCGTTCTCCGAGACTTCCTCTTCTACGAGCAGTACTTC
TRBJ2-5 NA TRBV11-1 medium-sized CASSRRQVERIETQYF TGTGCCAGCAGCCGACGACAGGTCGAGAGGATAGAGACCCAGTACTTC
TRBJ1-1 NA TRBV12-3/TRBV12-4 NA CANCFGVPEPFF TGTGCCAACTGTTTCGGGGTCCCTGAACCTTTCTTT
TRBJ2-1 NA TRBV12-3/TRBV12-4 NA CASRSETCLHEQFF TGTGCCAGCAGGTCCGAGACATGTTTACATGAACAGTTCTTC
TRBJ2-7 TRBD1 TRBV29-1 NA CSVELRQGAPCEQYF TGCAGCGTTGAACTCCGACAGGGGGCTCCCTGCGAGCAGTACTTT
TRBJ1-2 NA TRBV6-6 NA CASSQRQTKYGYTF TGTGCCAGCAGTCAGAGACAGACTAAGTATGGCTACACCTTC
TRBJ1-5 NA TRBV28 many CASSLIQTSNQPQHF TGTGCCAGCAGTTTGATCCAGACTAGCAATCAGCCCCAGCATTTT
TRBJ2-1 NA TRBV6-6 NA CVCRGGNEQFF TGTGTCTGCAGAGGAGGGAATGAGCAGTTCTTC
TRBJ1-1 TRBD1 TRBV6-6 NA CASSGQGRDTDAFF TGTGCCAGTAGCGGACAGGGGCGCGACACTGATGCTTTCTTT
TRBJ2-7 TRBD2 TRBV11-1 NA CASSLTSGSYEQYF TGTGCCAGCAGCTTGACTAGCGGGAGTTACGAGCAGTACTTC
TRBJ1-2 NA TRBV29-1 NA CSVGNRYYGYIF TGCAGCGTTGGGAACAGATACTACGGCTACATCTTC
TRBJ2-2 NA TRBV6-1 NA CAGEIDKTGELFF TGTGCCGGGGAGATAGACAAGACCGGGGAGCTGTTTTTT
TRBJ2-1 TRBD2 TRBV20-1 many CSPILAGGNGEQFF TGCAGTCCCATATTAGCGGGGGGGAACGGTGAGCAGTTCTTC
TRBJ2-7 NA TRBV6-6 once CASSFFVTYVQYF TGTGCCAGCAGCTTCTTCGTAACCTACGTGCAGTACTTT
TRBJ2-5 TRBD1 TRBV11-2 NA CASSLTGTGGGAHYF TGTGCCAGTAGCTTGACAGGGACAGGGGGCGGGGCCCATTACTTC
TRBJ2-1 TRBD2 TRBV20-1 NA CSAGPLRTGGNDEQFF TGCAGTGCTGGACCCTTGAGAACGGGGGGGAACGATGAGCAGTTCTTC
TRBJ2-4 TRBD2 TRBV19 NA CANSTGLAGGGAKNIQYF TGTGCCAATAGTACGGGACTAGCGGGGGGGGGAGCCAAAAACATTCAGTACTTC
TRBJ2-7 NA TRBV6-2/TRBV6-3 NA CASITRKITWFHEQYF TGTGCCAGCATCACCCGGAAGATAACGTGGTTTCATGAGCAGTACTTC
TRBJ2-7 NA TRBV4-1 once CASSRPGSNREQYF TGCGCCAGCAGCCGTCCCGGGTCTAATCGGGAACAGTACTTC
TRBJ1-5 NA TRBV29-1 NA CNASTSPSQPQHF TGCAACGCCAGCACCAGTCCTAGTCAGCCCCAGCATTTT
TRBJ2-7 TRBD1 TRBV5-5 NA CASCRHTGEYEQYF TGTGCCAGCTGCCGTCATACAGGGGAATACGAGCAGTACTTC
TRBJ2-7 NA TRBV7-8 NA CAGSPRGGLTGERASPYEQYF TGTGCCGGCAGCCCCCGGGGCGGACTAACGGGAGAAAGGGCGTCCCCCTACGAGCAGTACTTC
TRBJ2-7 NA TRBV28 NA CASTTTVRYEQYF TGTGCGAGCACTACCACCGTCCGTTACGAGCAGTACTTC
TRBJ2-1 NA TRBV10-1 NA CDISQGGSSYNEQFF TGCGACATCAGTCAGGGGGGGAGCTCCTACAATGAGCAGTTCTTC
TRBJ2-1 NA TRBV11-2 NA CASNLEVISYNEKFF TGTGCCAGCAACTTAGAAGTAATCTCCTACAATGAGAAGTTCTTC
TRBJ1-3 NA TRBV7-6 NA CASSLPVEGNTIYF TGTGCCAGCAGCCTCCCGGTGGAGGGGAACACCATATATTTT
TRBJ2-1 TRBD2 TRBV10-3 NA CAISPRGLALPSSNEQFF TGTGCCATCAGTCCCCGGGGACTAGCACTCCCCTCTTCCAATGAGCAGTTCTTC
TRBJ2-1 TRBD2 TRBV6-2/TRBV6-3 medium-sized CASSYSTSGGGEQFF TGTGCCAGCAGTTACTCGACTAGCGGGGGGGGTGAGCAGTTCTTC
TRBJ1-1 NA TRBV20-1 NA CSAPDSGAKAFF TGCAGTGCGCCGGACAGTGGCGCTAAAGCTTTCTTT
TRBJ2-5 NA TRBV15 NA CATSSDSGKTQYF TGTGCCACCAGCAGTGATTCCGGGAAGACCCAGTACTTC
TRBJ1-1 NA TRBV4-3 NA CASSQGEMGSLGTEDFF TGCGCCAGCAGCCAAGGTGAGATGGGGTCCCTGGGCACTGAAGATTTCTTT
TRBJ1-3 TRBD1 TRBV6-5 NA CPSSYEWPGQGSGNTIYF TGTCCCAGCAGTTACGAATGGCCGGGACAGGGCTCTGGAAACACCATATATTTT
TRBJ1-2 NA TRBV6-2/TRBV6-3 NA CATLQGGYSF TGTGCTACCCTTCAGGGTGGCTACTCCTTC
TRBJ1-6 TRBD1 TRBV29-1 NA CSVGQGGAPLHF TGCAGCGTCGGACAGGGTGGCGCACCCCTCCACTTT
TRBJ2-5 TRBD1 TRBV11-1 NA CASSRDRGGLQETLYF TGTGCTAGCAGCCGAGACAGGGGCGGCCTCCAAGAGACCCTGTACTTC